The T cell receptor (beta chain) described here comes from a study of regulatory T cells in long-lasting Graves disease. This CDR3 region has 14 residues. Germline CDR1 is MDHEN and CDR2 is SYDVKM. V shed 8 bases and J shed 3 bases, with 14 bases lying between them. This clonotype occurred many times. To make TCR beta libraries, researchers used iRepertoire HTBI primers and Arm-PCR of CDR3 regions. Per the original methods: The identification of 55 to 70 TRBV and roughly 14 TRBJ segments was made across samples. TCRdb re-derived calls from the multiplex PCR reads in MiXCR, one entry per CDR3 protein. The V and J calls, along with clone size, are taken from TCRdb and not from the paper's own processing. The profile shows roughly 400,000 distinct CDR3 sequences, 16% of them singletons. Specified time point: newly diagnosed GD, antithyroid drugs for less than 3 months. Extracted RNA from PBMCs served as the source of the TCR library.

The same sample was also used in a study of T cells in Graves' hyperthyroidism and ophthalmopathy. That study adds: HTBI primers were employed in a first-round RT-PCR of the TCR CDR3. Most clonotypes that expanded in the thyroid above 0.001 also showed up in blood. Model-based prediction identified ophthalmopathy a median 6.5 months prior to its onset.

Material: peripheral blood mononuclear cells (PBMCs), obtained at new diagnosis, from a patient treated with antithyroid drugs. The chain has TRBV28 and TRBJ2-1; D is perhaps TRBD1 (6 bases). This clonotype was sampled from a woman aged 18-29 years with Graves disease. The CDR3 nucleotides read TGTGCCAGCTTTCCGGGACACAACTACAATGAGCAGTTCTTC. Protein product: CASFPGHNYNEQFF.